This T cell receptor (beta chain) was found in a study of blood T cell repertoires in COVID-19. This CDR3 is built from 15 residues. V lost 4 bases and J lost 5; bases outside the gene matches: 4. From germline, CDR1 is LGHNA and CDR2 YNFKEQ. In the authors' workflow: Reference gene primer amplification gave nucleated cell count estimates. This table comes from immunoSEQ multiplex PCR, and its TCRdb copy is limited to in-frame clones, with some not included. That table gives V, J and clone size, and the DNA gave D and trimming. The sample has over 250,000 clones, nearly 90% seen once. Sequenced: PBMCs or T cells enriched from blood (not recorded which). This sequence originates from a woman in her fifties or sixties who had recovered from COVID-19. V usage is TRBV4-2 and J usage is TRBJ2-1; the match to TRBD2 covers 11 bases. The CDR3 DNA reads TGTGCCAGCAGCCTGCTAGCGGGAGGCAACAATGAGCAGTTCTTC. As protein: CASSLLAGGNNEQFF.